Presented here are 10 T cell receptor beta chains from one specimen sequenced in a study of T-cell reconstitution after alpha-beta-depleted transplantation in children. The library targeted TCRbeta and was prepared with unique molecular identifiers. In TCRdb, the PCR reads were re-called with MiXCR into one record per CDR3 protein. Among approximately 100,000 distinct CDR3 sequences listed, less than 15% were seen once. The specimen was PBMCs from the stem cell graft donor, collected from the stem cell graft. The receptor set was obtained from a human donor who donated a stem cell graft to a child with inherited bone marrow failure.

This clonotype was observed a few times. This rearrangement joins TRBV15 to TRBJ2-7, with 11 bases matching TRBD2. Per germline, CDR1 LNHNV and CDR2 YYDKDF (reference sequence). J gave up 6 bases and V 2 bases, and 6 bases lay outside the gene matches. The CDR3 loop spans 15 amino acids. The CDR3 coding sequence is TGTGCCACCAGCAGACCACTAGCGGGAGTCGGCGAGCAGTACTTC. It encodes CATSRPLAGVGEQYF.

This clonotype was recorded many times. This chain connects TRBV27 to TRBJ1-1; D possibly corresponds to TRBD1 (5 bases). This CDR3 has 16 amino acids. The ends were cut back, 0 bases at V and 3 bases at J, with 14 bases in the middle. Germline assignment: CDR1 MNHEY and CDR2 SMNVEV (reference sequence). DNA of the CDR3: TGTGCCAGCAGTTTATCCCCCCTCAAAGGGGACACTGAAGCTTTCTTT. It is translated as CASSLSPLKGDTEAFF.

This clonotype was counted ten times or more. The chain has TRBV5-1 and TRBJ2-1, with 10 bases identical to TRBD2. The V gene's germline CDR1 is SGHRS and CDR2 YFSETQ. The CDR3 has 15 residues. The V and J ends lost 0 bases and 6 bases, in that order; junction bases with no gene match: 3. Written as DNA, the CDR3 is TGCGCCAGCAGCTTGGACCTAGCGGGAGTCAATGAGCAGTTCTTC. Encoded protein: CASSLDLAGVNEQFF.

This clonotype was observed at least ten times. J is TRBJ2-3 and V is TRBV28; TRBD1 matches at 8 bases. CDR1 and CDR2 from the germline V gene are MDHEN and SYDVKM. This CDR3 region has 14 residues. After removal of 4 bases from V and 5 bases from J, the junction contained 5 bases not matched to a gene. The CDR3 here is CASSWGRGQDTQYF. Here the CDR3 DNA reads TGTGCCAGCAGTTGGGGCAGGGGGCAAGATACGCAGTATTTT.

The rearrangement links TRBV7-9 to TRBJ2-3; unclear D gene. The ends were cut back, 1 base at V and 0 bases at J, with 5 bases in the middle. The CDR3 contains 14 residues. Germline V gene data show CDR1 as SEHNR and CDR2 as FQNEAQ (reference sequence). The CDR3 spells CASSLVQSTDTQYF. The CDR3, as DNA: TGTGCCAGCAGCTTAGTGCAGAGCACAGATACGCAGTATTTT.

This clonotype turned up a few times. The chain recombines TRBV19 with TRBJ1-1; D is uncertain. Trimming removed 5 bases from V and 1 base from J, with 11 bases in between. CDR1 and CDR2 (germline): LNHDA, SQIVND (reference sequence). CDR3 length equals 14 residues. Written as DNA, the CDR3 is TGTGCCAGTAGTTACGATTTTAGGAACACTGAAGCTTTCTTT. It yields the protein CASSYDFRNTEAFF.

This clonotype was detected ten times or more. The chain is built from TRBV7-9 and TRBJ1-3; 7 bases agree with TRBD1. Germline lookup yields CDR1 SEHNR and CDR2 FQNEAQ (reference sequence). The ends lost 5 bases at V and 0 bases at J; junction bases unmatched: 10. This CDR3 contains 17 residues. The CDR3 here is CASSGPGQSLSGNTIYF. In DNA, the CDR3 is TGTGCCAGCAGCGGCCCGGGACAGTCACTCTCTGGAAACACCATATATTTT.

This clonotype was seen ten or more times. The rearrangement joins TRBV5-1 to TRBJ2-1, with 8 nucleotides matching TRBD1. The V gene end was trimmed by 2 bases and the J gene end by 10 bases; junction bases not matched to a gene: 2. This CDR3 comprises 12 residues. Germline CDR1 SGHRS, CDR2 YFSETQ. CDR3 sequence: CASSFGTGEQFF. DNA for the CDR3: TGCGCCAGCAGCTTTGGGACAGGAGAGCAGTTCTTC.

In its sample, this clonotype was seen many times. The rearrangement uses TRBV7-2 and TRBJ2-1, with a possible D match to TRBD2 (5 bases). The CDR3 extends over 13 amino acids. Trimming pared 1 base from V and 10 bases from J, leaving 11 bases between. Germline lookup yields CDR1 SGHTA and CDR2 FQGNSA. CDR3 nucleotides: TGTGCCAGCAGCTTAGATTTCTCGGGGGAGCAGTTCTTC. Its translation: CASSLDFSGEQFF.

This clonotype was seen ten or more times. In DNA, the CDR3 is TGCGCCAGCAGCTTGGGGCGGAACACAGATACGCAGTATTTT. It yields the protein CASSLGRNTDTQYF. The chain carries TRBV5-1 and TRBJ2-3; D unclear. Germline V gene sequence: CDR1 SGHRS, CDR2 YFSETQ. Trimming stripped 0 bases from V and 2 bases from J, with 7 bases between. This CDR3 comprises 14 residues.